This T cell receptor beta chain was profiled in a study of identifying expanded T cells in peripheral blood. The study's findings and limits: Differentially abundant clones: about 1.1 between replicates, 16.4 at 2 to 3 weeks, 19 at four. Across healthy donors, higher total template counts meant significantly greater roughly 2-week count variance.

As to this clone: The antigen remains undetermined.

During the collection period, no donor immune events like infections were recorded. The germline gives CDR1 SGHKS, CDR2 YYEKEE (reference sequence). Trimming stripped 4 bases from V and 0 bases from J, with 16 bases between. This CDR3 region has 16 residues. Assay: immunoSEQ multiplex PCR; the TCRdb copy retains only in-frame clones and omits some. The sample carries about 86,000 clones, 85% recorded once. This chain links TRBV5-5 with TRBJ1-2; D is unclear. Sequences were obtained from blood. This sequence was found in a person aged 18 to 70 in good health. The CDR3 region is CASSPAGLGSNYGYTF. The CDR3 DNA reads TGTGCCAGCAGCCCGGCCGGGCTCGGCTCTAACTATGGCTACACCTTC.